The sequence of this T cell receptor beta chain was determined in a study of CD8+ T cells in alopecia areata. Notes on this clone: Antigen unknown.

Treatment reported: oral pan-JAK inhibitor, 5-10 mg twice daily. Study observations and caveats: An increase in clonality over normal scalp was evident in lesional scalp, especially alopecia totalis/universalis.

V was pared by 3 bases and J by 2 bases, with 21 bases between. Per the germline V gene, CDR1 is LNHDA and CDR2 is SQIVND (reference sequence). The CDR3 length is 18 residues. Sequencing used cDNA as its template, made by extracting RNA and reverse transcribing it. Clones were sequenced by immunoSEQ multiplex PCR, and TCRdb holds only the in-frame ones, with some missing. The repertoire holds 35,000 to 45,000 clones, with roughly 89% as singletons. Here the sequenced sample was CD8+ T cells sorted from blood, taken at week 24, from a patient treated with tofacitinib. J is TRBJ2-3 and V is TRBV19; D is perhaps TRBD1 (6 bases). The sequence was obtained from a human donor with alopecia areata. CDR3 nucleotide sequence: TGTGCCAGTAGTATCCCAGACGAACAGGGACCCCACACAGATACGCAGTATTTT. This sequence encodes CASSIPDEQGPHTDTQYF.